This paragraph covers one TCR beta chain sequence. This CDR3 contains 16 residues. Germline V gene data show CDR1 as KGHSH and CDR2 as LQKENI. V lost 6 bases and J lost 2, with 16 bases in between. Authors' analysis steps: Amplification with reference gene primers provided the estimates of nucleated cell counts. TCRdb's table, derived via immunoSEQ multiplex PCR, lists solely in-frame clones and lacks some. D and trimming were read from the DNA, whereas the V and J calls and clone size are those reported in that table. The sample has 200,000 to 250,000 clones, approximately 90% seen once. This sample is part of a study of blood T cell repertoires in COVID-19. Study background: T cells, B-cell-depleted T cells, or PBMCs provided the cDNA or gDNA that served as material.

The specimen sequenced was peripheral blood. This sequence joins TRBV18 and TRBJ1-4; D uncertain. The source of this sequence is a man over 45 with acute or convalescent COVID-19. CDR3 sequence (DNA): TGTGCCAGCTCTCCCTCGGTCCGAGGGACTAATGAAAAACTGTTTTTT. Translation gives CASSPSVRGTNEKLFF.